Each of the 18 T cell receptor beta chains below was sequenced from the same sample in a study of cytomegalovirus exposure and HLA in healthy donors. Produced via immunoSEQ multiplex PCR; TCRdb's table is partial and in-frame only. The sample contains about 280,000 clones, around 87% of which appear only once. Sequencing was carried out using PBMCs. All receptors come from a woman under 30 in good health and CMV-seronegative.

This clone was counted only a few times. The chain's CDR3 is CASRRGAGGNSNQPQHF. The CDR3 DNA reads as TGTGCCAGTAGGAGGGGAGCGGGGGGCAATAGCAATCAGCCCCAGCATTTT. The V gene is TRBV19, the J gene TRBJ1-5; a possible D gene is TRBD1 (6 bases). The V and J ends lost 6 bases and 0 bases respectively, with 18 bases between them. Per germline, CDR1 LNHDA and CDR2 SQIVND (reference sequence). The CDR3 is made up of 17 amino acids.

The DNA for the CDR3 is TGTGCCAGCCAGGGGGGCAGGGATCCCTACGAGCAGTACTTC. Translated: CASQGGRDPYEQYF. The genes are TRBV6-6 and TRBJ2-7; possibly TRBD1 for D (7 bases). CDR3 length: 14 amino acids. The V end was cut by 8 bases, the J end by 2 bases, with 16 bases between. Germline values: CDR1 MNHNY, CDR2 SVGAGI (reference sequence).

The rearrangement uses TRBV5-4 and TRBJ2-2; 11 nucleotides align to TRBD2. Germline V gene sequence: CDR1 SGHNT, CDR2 YYREEE (reference sequence). CDR3 size: 15 residues. With 4 bases clipped from V and 3 bases from J, the junction kept 2 bases outside the gene matches. CDR3 region: CASSPTSGDTGELFF. The CDR3 DNA follows: TGTGCCAGCAGCCCGACTAGCGGGGACACCGGGGAGCTGTTTTTT.

This rearrangement joins TRBV6-4 to TRBJ2-7; maybe TRBD1 (6 bases). Trimming removed 6 bases at V and 7 bases at J, with 19 bases between. This CDR3 contains 14 residues. From germline, CDR1 is MRHNA and CDR2 SNTAGT. CDR3 amino acids: CASRGASGPGEQYF. As DNA, the CDR3 is TGTGCCAGCAGGGGGGCGTCTGGTCCGGGGGAGCAGTACTTC.

This chain uses TRBV27 with TRBJ1-1; tentatively, D is TRBD1 (5 bases). The ends were cut back, 8 bases at V and 6 bases at J, with 16 bases in the middle. Germline lookup yields CDR1 MNHEY and CDR2 SMNVEV (reference sequence). The length of the CDR3 is 13 residues. The CDR3 bases are TGTGCCAGCGATACGGCAGGGCGCCCTGAAGCTTTCTTT. Translation: CASDTAGRPEAFF.

Turning to this clone: One end of the junction is discordant with germline, which a read error may explain. The CDR3 here is CASSVDRGSNQPQHF. DNA of the CDR3: TGTGCCAGTAGTGTAGACAGGGGCAGCAATCAGCCCCAGCATTTT. V gene TRBV19 combines with J gene TRBJ1-5; TRBD1 matches 8 bases. The CDR3 length is 15 residues. Looked up from germline, CDR1 is LNHDA and CDR2 is SQIVND (reference sequence).

This rearrangement joins TRBV28 to TRBJ2-2; TRBD1 might be the D (5 bases). The V gene's germline CDR1 is MDHEN and CDR2 SYDVKM. Trimming shortened V by 2 bases and J by 2 bases, and 9 bases separated the two germline ends. The CDR3 spans 15 residues. CDR3 nucleotide sequence: TGTGCCAGCAGTTTACTAGGGGTCAACACCGGGGAGCTGTTTTTT. Residues: CASSLLGVNTGELFF.

The chain is built from TRBV7-8 and TRBJ2-1; D possibly corresponds to TRBD1 (6 bases). The CDR3 totals 16 residues. CDR1 and CDR2 (germline): SGHVS, FQNEAQ. Trimming pared 1 base from V and 3 bases from J, leaving 13 bases between. CDR3: CASSLGSGVVYNEQFF. Written as DNA, the CDR3 is TGTGCCAGCAGCTTAGGTTCAGGGGTTGTCTACAATGAGCAGTTCTTC.

This chain joins TRBV9 and TRBJ1-2; the match to TRBD1 covers 7 bases. The CDR3 sequence is 15 residues long. CDR1 SGDLS and CDR2 YYNGEE come from the germline V gene. The V and J ends lost 2 bases and 1 base, in that order; junction bases with no gene match: 5. This CDR3 reads CASSVTGSINYGYTF. CDR3 nucleotides: TGTGCCAGCAGCGTGACAGGGTCGATTAACTATGGCTACACCTTC.

This clone has only one observation. The CDR3 DNA reads TGTGCCAGCAGGACCACGGGGACTGTCGGGTACAATGAGCAGTTCTTC. As protein: CASRTTGTVGYNEQFF. The rearrangement uses TRBV28 and TRBJ2-1, with a weak D call TRBD2 (6 bases). The CDR3 totals 16 residues. V was clipped by 6 bases and J by 4 bases, with 19 bases between them. Germline loops: CDR1 MDHEN, CDR2 SYDVKM.

The rearrangement uses TRBV28 and TRBJ1-2; 7 bases are shared with TRBD1. From germline, CDR1 is MDHEN and CDR2 SYDVKM. This CDR3 has 14 amino acids. The J segment lost 4 bases and the V segment lost 5 bases, leaving 7 bases of the junction unmatched. Here the CDR3 DNA reads TGTGCCAGCAGTAGGGGACAGTTGGTCTATGGCTACACCTTC. Its protein product is CASSRGQLVYGYTF.

The V call is TRBV2, the J call TRBJ1-1; no clear D. Germline CDR1 reads SNHLY; CDR2 reads FYNNEI. The CDR3 runs 17 residues. Trimming left V 6 bases short and J 1 base short, with 21 bases between. For the CDR3, the DNA is TGTGCCAGCAGGTTGGATCAGGTCGACACCGCGAACACTGAAGCTTTCTTT. This gives the protein CASRLDQVDTANTEAFF.

This chain links TRBV15 with TRBJ2-1, with TRBD1 identical over 8 bases. V was clipped by 5 bases and J by 11 bases; unmatched bases: 5. The CDR3 extends over 12 amino acids. Germline CDR1 and CDR2: LNHNV and YYDKDF (reference sequence). CDR3 nucleotides: TGTGCCACCAGCTACCCCAGGGGGCAGCAGTTCTTC. It yields the protein CATSYPRGQQFF. The full variable domain, its missing parts supplied by reference TRBV15 and TRBJ2-1, is DAMVIQNPRYQVTQFGKPVTLSCSQTLNHNVMYWYQQKSSQAPKLLFHYYDKDFNNEADTPDNFQSRRPNTSFCFLDIRSPGLGDTAMYLCATSYPRGQQFFGPGTRLTVL.

This sequence joins TRBV27 and TRBJ2-1; 9 bases align to TRBD2. The CDR3 totals 14 residues. CDR1 and CDR2 from the germline V gene are MNHEY and SMNVEV (reference sequence). The J segment lost 4 bases and the V segment lost 5 bases, leaving 3 bases of the junction unmatched. CDR3 protein: CASSTSGPYNEQFF. For the CDR3, the DNA is TGTGCCAGCAGTACTAGCGGGCCGTACAATGAGCAGTTCTTC.

V is TRBV2 and J is TRBJ1-1; 7 bases are a match to TRBD1. Trimming cost V 4 bases and J 5 bases; bases outside gene matches: 4. The CDR3 covers 13 residues. Germline lookup yields CDR1 SNHLY and CDR2 FYNNEI. Here the CDR3 DNA reads TGTGCCAGCAGTGGTCAGGGGGGAACTGAAGCTTTCTTT. Protein product: CASSGQGGTEAFF.

This chain joins TRBV9 and TRBJ2-5, with 9 bases identical to TRBD2. The V segment lost 0 bases and the J segment 2 bases; nucleotides outside the gene matches: 26. The CDR3 length is 23 residues. Germline CDR1 is SGDLS and CDR2 is YYNGEE. CDR3 region: CASSVATGWVASGISWEQETQYF. The CDR3 region has the DNA TGTGCCAGCAGCGTAGCTACGGGTTGGGTGGCTAGCGGGATAAGTTGGGAACAAGAGACCCAGTACTTC.

The CDR3 sequence is CATSRDINGNSPLHF. The CDR3 DNA reads TGTGCCACCAGCAGAGATATTAACGGGAATTCACCCCTCCACTTT. V and J are TRBV15 and TRBJ1-6; no definite D call. V was pared by 0 bases and J by 7 bases, with 10 bases between. From germline, CDR1 is LNHNV and CDR2 YYDKDF (reference sequence). The CDR3 length is 15 residues.

This clone was observed once. CDR3 residues: CASSFRGYSYEQYF. The CDR3 coding sequence is TGTGCCAGCAGCTTCCGGGGATACTCCTACGAGCAGTACTTC. The chain links TRBV5-4 to TRBJ2-7; tentatively, D is TRBD2 (5 bases). The ends were cut back, 2 bases at V and 0 bases at J, with 9 bases in the middle. Germline loops: CDR1 SGHNT, CDR2 YYREEE (reference sequence). The length of the CDR3 is 14 residues.